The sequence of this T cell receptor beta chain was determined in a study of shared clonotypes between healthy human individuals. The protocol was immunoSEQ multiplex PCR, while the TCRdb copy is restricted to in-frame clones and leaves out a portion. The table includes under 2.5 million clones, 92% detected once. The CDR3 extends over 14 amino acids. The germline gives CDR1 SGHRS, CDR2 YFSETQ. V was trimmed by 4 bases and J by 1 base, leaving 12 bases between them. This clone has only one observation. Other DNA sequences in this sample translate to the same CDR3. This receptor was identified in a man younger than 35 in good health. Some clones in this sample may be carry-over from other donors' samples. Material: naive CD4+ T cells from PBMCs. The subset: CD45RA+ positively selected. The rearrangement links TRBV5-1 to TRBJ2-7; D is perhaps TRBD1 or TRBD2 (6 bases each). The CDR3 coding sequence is TGCGCCAGCAGCCCTCAAGGGGGGTCCTACGAGCAGTACTTC. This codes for CASSPQGGSYEQYF.